This entry lists 27 T cell receptor beta chains sequenced from one sample in a study of control samples from healthy donors and cancer patients (dated by TCRdb to the early 2020s). The library was prepared using the immunoSEQ multiplex PCR assay. Sourced from immuneACCESS, this table was stored by TCRdb with only in-frame sequences that have V and J called. A share of the clones is absent; for the studies checked, an unresolved V gene accounts for under half, and the remainder has no known explanation. This sample comprises approximately 40,000 clones, 90% to 95% of them detected only once. The top ten hold roughly 4% of the sample. Sequences were obtained from blood. These receptors came from a woman aged 50 to 60 in good health.

Written as DNA, the CDR3 is TGCGCCAGCAGCTTGGATGGGCGCGTGAACACTGAAGCTTTCTTT. Amino acid sequence: CASSLDGRVNTEAFF. This sequence joins TRBV5-1 and TRBJ1-1; D gene unclear. V was pared by 0 bases and J by 0 bases, with 9 bases between. Germline V gene data show CDR1 as SGHRS and CDR2 as YFSETQ. The CDR3 has 15 residues.

The chain combines TRBV28 with TRBJ1-4; D gene uncertain. Germline CDR1 is MDHEN and CDR2 is SYDVKM. The CDR3 runs 15 residues. V dropped 5 bases and J dropped 3 bases, with 13 bases sitting between them. The CDR3 DNA reads as TGTGCCAGCAGTGGAACCGGGGATTCTAATGAAAAACTGTTTTTT. The encoded protein is CASSGTGDSNEKLFF.

This clone has just one count. This CDR3 is CAIRAQGAVPEAFF. The CDR3 DNA follows: TGTGCCATCAGGGCCCAGGGGGCCGTACCTGAAGCTTTCTTT. The chain joins TRBV10-3 to TRBJ1-1, with 8 bases fitting TRBD1. V lost 6 bases to trimming and J lost 6 bases; unmatched junction nucleotides: 9. This CDR3 has 14 amino acids. CDR1 is ENHRY and CDR2 is SYGVKD in the germline V gene.

The chain employs TRBV5-1 and TRBJ2-3; D assignment may be TRBD1 or TRBD2 (5 bases each). Germline V gene lookup returns CDR1 SGHRS and CDR2 YFSETQ. V lost 4 bases and J 6 bases, leaving 21 bases between the germline ends. The length of the CDR3 is 16 residues. The CDR3 region has the DNA TGCGCCAGCAGCGCGAGGGCCAGGGTGGGCGTGGATACGCAGTATTTT. Amino acid sequence: CASSARARVGVDTQYF.

The V gene is TRBV4-1, the J gene TRBJ1-6; D is ambiguous. Germline assignment: CDR1 MGHRA and CDR2 YSYEKL. CDR3 size: 16 residues. V was clipped by 0 bases and J by 10 bases, with 16 bases between them. The DNA of the CDR3 is TGCGCCAGCAGCCAAGACGGAGGAGCATTAGAGTCACCCCTCCACTTT. It translates to CASSQDGGALESPLHF.

This clone showed up just a few times. The chain is built from TRBV24-1 and TRBJ2-7, with a tentative D call TRBD2 (6 bases). The length of the CDR3 is 13 residues. The V gene lost 9 bases and the J gene lost 1 base, with 12 bases spanning the gap. CDR1 and CDR2 (germline): KGHDR, SFDVKD. CDR3 sequence reads: CATSNGGSYEQYF. The CDR3 DNA reads as TGTGCCACCTCCAACGGGGGATCCTACGAGCAGTACTTC.

The V gene is TRBV5-1, the J gene TRBJ2-7; TRBD1 aligns across 9 bases. Germline V gene lookup returns CDR1 SGHRS and CDR2 YFSETQ. The CDR3 length is 14 residues. V lost 4 bases and J lost 4; bases outside the gene matches: 6. The CDR3 spells CASSPDGQGYEQYF. The DNA for the CDR3 is TGCGCCAGCAGCCCAGACGGACAGGGGTACGAGCAGTACTTC.

A single count supports this clone. This rearrangement joins TRBV6-5 to TRBJ1-2; weak D call: TRBD1 (5 bases). CDR1 MNHEY and CDR2 SVGAGI come from the germline V gene. The CDR3 length is 13 residues. Trimming took off 6 bases at V and 4 bases at J, with 12 bases between the two ends. CDR3 nucleotide sequence: TGTGCCAGCAGCCCCGCAGGGTCCTATGGCTACACCTTC. This codes for CASSPAGSYGYTF.

This sequence joins TRBV7-9 and TRBJ1-1; D is perhaps TRBD1 (5 bases). The CDR3 runs to 15 residues. The germline V and J ends were trimmed by 5 bases and 7 bases, with 20 bases remaining between them. Germline V gene data show CDR1 as SEHNR and CDR2 as FQNEAQ (reference sequence). The CDR3 DNA reads as TGTGCCAGCAGCAGGGGCTCGGGGGTTCTCCATGAAGCTTTCTTT. It specifies CASSRGSGVLHEAFF.

This sequence joins TRBV30 and TRBJ1-4; D uncertain. CDR3 size: 12 residues. Germline CDR1 and CDR2: GTSNPN and SVGIG (reference sequence). Trimming took 5 bases from V and 7 from J, leaving 11 bases between them. The CDR3 is CAWSAWGEKLFF. CDR3 DNA sequence: TGTGCCTGGTCTGCTTGGGGTGAAAAACTGTTTTTT.

This clone appeared once. The V gene is TRBV28, the J gene TRBJ2-1, with 11 bases identical to TRBD2. The CDR3 runs to 17 residues. V shed 1 base and J 15 bases; nucleotides not matched to a gene: 17. CDR1 MDHEN and CDR2 SYDVKM come from the germline V gene. As DNA, the CDR3 is TGTGCCAGCAGTTTATCTCCCAGTAGCGGGGGGGCTCCTGAGTCGTTCTTC. Residues: CASSLSPSSGGAPESFF. Using reference TRBV28 and TRBJ2-1 for the parts outside the CDR3, the full variable domain is DVKVTQSSRYLVKRTGEKVFLECVQDMDHENMFWYRQDPGLGLRLIYFSYDVKMKEKGDIPEGYSVSREKKERFSLILESASTNQTSMYLCASSLSPSSGGAPESFFGPGTRLTVL.

This chain joins TRBV4-2 and TRBJ2-3, with TRBD2 as a possible D gene (5 bases). Germline CDR1 is LGHNA and CDR2 is YNFKEQ. V lost 4 bases and J lost 2, with 19 bases in between. This CDR3 spans 17 amino acids. This CDR3 reads CASSREGALDNTDTQYF. CDR3 nucleotide sequence: TGTGCCAGCAGCCGGGAAGGTGCACTAGATAACACAGATACGCAGTATTTT.

The chain joins TRBV19 to TRBJ1-5; D call uncertain. Per germline, CDR1 LNHDA and CDR2 SQIVND (reference sequence). Trimming shortened V by 4 bases and J by 4 bases, and 11 bases separated the two germline ends. The CDR3 runs to 14 residues. CDR3 in DNA: TGTGCCAGTAGTACGCGGCCGGGTAATCAGCCCCAGCATTTT. Translated, it gives CASSTRPGNQPQHF.

The chain joins TRBV2 to TRBJ1-2, with D perhaps TRBD1 (5 bases). The V end was cut by 7 bases, the J end by 1 base, with 16 bases between. The CDR3 totals 15 residues. The germline CDR1 and CDR2 sequences are SNHLY and FYNNEI. Here the CDR3 reads CASTPRGVINYGYTF. Here the CDR3 DNA reads TGTGCCAGCACTCCGAGGGGAGTGATTAACTATGGCTACACCTTC.

This clone was detected once. This chain uses TRBV6-5 with TRBJ1-4, with TRBD1 identical over 7 bases. J gave up 3 bases and V 6 bases, and 4 bases lay outside the gene matches. This CDR3 is built from 14 residues. Germline V gives CDR1 MNHEY, CDR2 SVGAGI. Here the CDR3 reads CASSYRGPNEKLFF. The CDR3 bases are TGTGCCAGCAGCTACAGGGGCCCTAATGAAAAACTGTTTTTT.

This clone was seen a few times. This sequence joins TRBV28 and TRBJ2-3, with TRBD1 matching 9 bases. The CDR3 extends over 17 amino acids. Germline assignment: CDR1 MDHEN and CDR2 SYDVKM. The trim removed 2 bases at V and 5 bases at J, leaving 11 bases unmatched. The CDR3 reads CASSLPKLRDREDTQYF. CDR3 nucleotides: TGTGCCAGCAGTTTACCCAAGCTCCGGGACAGGGAAGATACGCAGTATTTT.

This chain links TRBV7-6 with TRBJ2-3, with D tentatively TRBD2 (7 bases). CDR1 is SGHVS, CDR2 FNYEAQ, per germline. V gave up 3 bases and J gave up 7 bases, with 11 bases separating them. There are 13 residues in the CDR3. CDR3 sequence: CASSLGGLNTQYF. CDR3 DNA: TGTGCCAGCAGCTTGGGGGGGCTAAATACGCAGTATTTT.

The chain uses TRBV6-5 and TRBJ1-2, with D maybe TRBD1 (6 bases). V was pared by 4 bases and J by 2 bases, with 8 bases between. This CDR3 spans 13 amino acids. CDR1 is MNHEY and CDR2 is SVGAGI in the germline V gene. DNA of the CDR3: TGTGCCAGCAGTTGGACAGAGAACTATGGCTACACCTTC. Amino acids: CASSWTENYGYTF.

V is TRBV5-4 and J is TRBJ2-3; a weak D match, TRBD2 (7 bases). In germline, CDR1 is SGHNT, CDR2 YYREEE (reference sequence). The CDR3 totals 16 residues. V was shortened by 1 base and J by 1 base, with 13 bases between the two germline ends. The CDR3 here is CASSLMAGAGTDTQYF. In nucleotides, the CDR3 is TGTGCCAGCAGCTTGATGGCGGGGGCCGGCACAGATACGCAGTATTTT.

V is TRBV7-9 and J is TRBJ1-5, with D possibly TRBD1 on 5 matching bases. This CDR3 has 12 residues. V lost 8 bases and J 6 bases, leaving 11 bases between the germline ends. Germline CDR1 SEHNR, CDR2 FQNEAQ (reference sequence). CDR3 sequence reads: CASGSGTQPQHF. Here the CDR3 DNA reads TGTGCCAGCGGCTCAGGGACTCAGCCCCAGCATTTT.

CDR3 nucleotides: TGTGCCAGCAGCGCAACAGGGGGCGCGGGTGAAAAACTGTTTTTT. This sequence encodes CASSATGGAGEKLFF. The chain uses TRBV7-2 and TRBJ1-4; 9 nucleotides line up with TRBD1. CDR3 length: 15 residues. Germline-derived CDR1 and CDR2 are SGHTA and FQGNSA. V lost 5 bases and J lost 7; bases outside the gene matches: 8.

This chain connects TRBV29-1 to TRBJ2-7; 10 nucleotides align to TRBD1. CDR1 SQVTM and CDR2 ANQGSEA come from the germline V gene. The CDR3 length is 15 residues. V gave up 5 bases and J gave up 7 bases; unmatched junction bases: 14. DNA for the CDR3: TGCAGCGTTCCCGGGACAGGGGCGACCTTCACGGAGCAGTACTTC. Amino acid sequence: CSVPGTGATFTEQYF.

The chain joins TRBV9 to TRBJ2-5; D not certain. The CDR3 contains 14 residues. V lost 1 base to trimming and J lost 1 base, with 8 bases between them. The germline V gene has CDR1 SGDLS and CDR2 YYNGEE. The CDR3 loop is CASSVSPSQETQYF. The DNA for the CDR3 is TGTGCCAGCAGCGTATCTCCCTCCCAAGAGACCCAGTACTTC.

V usage is TRBV18 and J usage is TRBJ2-7; 9 bases fit TRBD2. V was clipped by 3 bases and J by 0 bases; unmatched bases: 3. The CDR3 has 15 amino acids. CDR1 KGHSH and CDR2 LQKENI come from the germline V gene. As DNA, the CDR3 is TGTGCCAGCTCACCGGCGGGGGGGTCCTCCTACGAGCAGTACTTC. Translation: CASSPAGGSSYEQYF.

The chain combines TRBV5-6 with TRBJ1-1; 7 bases map to TRBD1. V was pared by 7 bases and J by 6 bases, with 3 bases of the junction left unmatched. The germline gives CDR1 SGHDT, CDR2 YYEEEE. This CDR3 has 11 residues. CDR3 sequence reads: CASHRGAEAFF. DNA of the CDR3: TGTGCCAGCCACAGGGGCGCTGAAGCTTTCTTT.

This clone was seen only once. Other nucleotide sequences from this sample produce the same CDR3. V usage is TRBV2 and J usage is TRBJ1-1; 10 bases match TRBD1. Trimming took 0 bases from V and 12 from J; bases not matched to a gene: 10. The germline V gene encodes CDR1 SNHLY and CDR2 FYNNEI. This CDR3 is 15 amino acids long. The CDR3 region has the DNA TGTGCCAGCAGTGAAGCTGGTGTAAGGACAGGGGGAACTTTCTTT. This translates into CASSEAGVRTGGTFF.

The chain recombines TRBV7-9 with TRBJ2-1; maybe TRBD1 (6 bases). Germline values: CDR1 SEHNR, CDR2 FQNEAQ (reference sequence). This CDR3 has 14 amino acids. Trimming left V 0 bases short and J 7 bases short, with 10 bases between. As DNA, the CDR3 is TGTGCCAGCAGCTTAGCGGGGGCGGAAAATGAGCAGTTCTTC. As protein: CASSLAGAENEQFF.